Shown below are 17 T cell receptor beta chains from a single sample sequenced in a study of blood T cell repertoires in COVID-19. TCRdb keeps only in-frame clones here, not all; method: immunoSEQ multiplex PCR. There are 300,000 or so clones in the sample; 88% occur only once, and roughly 6.9% lies in the top ten. Material: peripheral blood. Every receptor here comes from a woman aged 30 to 39 who had recovered from COVID-19.

V is TRBV7-6 and J is TRBJ2-1, with TRBD1 as a possible D gene (7 bases). Germline CDR1 reads SGHVS; CDR2 reads FNYEAQ. The length of the CDR3 is 15 residues. V was shortened by 3 bases and J by 2 bases, with 11 bases between the two germline ends. CDR3 DNA sequence: TGTGCCAGCAGCTTTGCGGGACAGACCTACAATGAGCAGTTCTTC. Protein product: CASSFAGQTYNEQFF.

The chain joins TRBV27 to TRBJ1-2; D is uncertain. Per germline, CDR1 MNHEY and CDR2 SMNVEV (reference sequence). The CDR3 contains 15 residues. V shed 4 bases and J shed 3 bases, with 15 bases lying between them. CDR3 protein: CASSSTHGLDYGYTF. The CDR3 coding sequence is TGTGCCAGCAGTTCAACCCACGGACTCGACTATGGCTACACCTTC.

In this sample, this clone turned up a few times. The chain recombines TRBV28 with TRBJ1-1; possibly TRBD1 for D (6 bases). This CDR3 is built from 13 residues. The germline gives CDR1 MDHEN, CDR2 SYDVKM. Trimming took 6 bases from V and 1 from J, leaving 9 bases between them. The CDR3 loop is CASRPGQNTEAFF. The CDR3 DNA follows: TGTGCCAGCAGACCGGGACAGAACACTGAAGCTTTCTTT.

The chain recombines TRBV6-1 with TRBJ1-5; possibly TRBD1 for D (5 bases). Trimming removed 2 bases from V and 0 bases from J, with 17 bases in between. CDR3 length: 18 residues. CDR1 and CDR2 from the germline V gene are MNHNS and SASEGT. DNA for the CDR3: TGTGCCAGCAGTGAAATGGGGGGGGGTAGAAATAGCAATCAGCCCCAGCATTTT. As protein: CASSEMGGGRNSNQPQHF.

The V call is TRBV11-3, the J call TRBJ2-5; 12 nucleotides line up with TRBD2. The J segment lost 3 bases and the V segment lost 1 base, leaving 6 bases of the junction unmatched. The germline CDR1 and CDR2 sequences are SGHNT and YENEEA. The CDR3 totals 17 residues. CDR3 protein: CASSLGSASGGEETQYF. DNA of the CDR3: TGTGCCAGCAGCTTAGGATCTGCTAGCGGGGGGGAAGAGACCCAGTACTTC. Complete variable domain (other parts from reference TRBV11-3 and TRBJ2-5): EAGVVQSPRYKIIEKKQPVAFWCNPISGHNTLYWYLQNLGQGPELLIRYENEEAVDDSQLPKDRFSAERLKGVDSTLKIQPAELGDSAVYLCASSLGSASGGEETQYFGPGTRLLVL.

This chain joins TRBV9 and TRBJ2-6; D call uncertain. The CDR3 loop spans 14 amino acids. Germline V lookup: CDR1 SGDLS, CDR2 YYNGEE. The V and J ends lost 4 bases and 0 bases respectively, with 5 bases between them. The CDR3 region is CASSPGSGANVLTF. The CDR3 DNA reads as TGTGCCAGCAGCCCAGGCTCTGGGGCCAACGTCCTGACTTTC.

The rearrangement uses TRBV5-1 and TRBJ1-3, with D unclear. Germline V gene data show CDR1 as SGHRS and CDR2 as YFSETQ. The CDR3 has 14 amino acids. V lost 4 bases and J 9 bases, leaving 17 bases between the germline ends. CDR3 DNA sequence: TGCGCCAGCAGCCCCTACACCGGCGGTGGCACCATATATTTT. It yields the protein CASSPYTGGGTIYF.

The chain has TRBV12-3 or TRBV12-4 and TRBJ2-3; TRBD2 might be the D (5 bases). The CDR3 runs 11 residues. The ends were cut back, 8 bases at V and 9 bases at J, with 12 bases in the middle. The CDR3 region has the DNA TGTGCCAGCGAGAGGGAGAGGACGCAGTATTTT. This encodes CASERERTQYF.

The chain carries TRBV27 and TRBJ2-3; TRBD2 aligns across 7 bases. The CDR3 length is 19 residues. V lost 4 bases to trimming and J lost 3 bases; unmatched junction nucleotides: 19. From germline, CDR1 is MNHEY and CDR2 SMNVEV (reference sequence). The CDR3: CASSWSIRQAGTETDTQYF. In DNA, the CDR3 is TGTGCCAGCAGTTGGTCGATTCGGCAAGCGGGGACGGAGACAGATACGCAGTATTTT.

This chain joins TRBV6-2 or TRBV6-3 and TRBJ1-6; no firm D call. The CDR3 is 13 amino acids. Trimming pared 2 bases from V and 11 bases from J, leaving 10 bases between. Per germline, CDR1 MNHEY and CDR2 SVGEGT. The CDR3 reads CASSYEGRPPLHF. For the CDR3, the DNA is TGTGCCAGCAGTTACGAGGGCCGTCCACCCCTCCACTTT.

J is TRBJ1-1 and V is TRBV14; no clear D. V lost 4 bases and J 2 bases, leaving 14 bases between the germline ends. Per the germline V gene, CDR1 is SGHDN and CDR2 is FVKESK. The CDR3 is made up of 15 amino acids. CDR3 region: CASSLRPGANTEAFF. As DNA, the CDR3 is TGTGCCAGCAGCCTCCGCCCCGGAGCCAACACTGAAGCTTTCTTT.

The chain links TRBV19 to TRBJ1-5, with 9 bases matching TRBD1. CDR3 size: 15 residues. CDR1 LNHDA and CDR2 SQIVND come from the germline V gene (reference sequence). Trimming took 4 bases from V and 5 from J; bases not matched to a gene: 6. DNA of the CDR3: TGTGCCAGTAGTACCGGGACAGGGCTGGATCAGCCCCAGCATTTT. It encodes CASSTGTGLDQPQHF. Full variable domain (missing parts from reference TRBV19 and TRBJ1-5): DGGITQSPKYLFRKEGQNVTLSCEQNLNHDAMYWYRQDPGQGLRLIYYSQIVNDFQKGDIAEGYSVSREKKESFPLTVTSAQKNPTAFYLCASSTGTGLDQPQHFGDGTRLSIL.

The CDR3 protein is CASSFEFHGYTF. CDR3 DNA: TGTGCCAGCAGCTTTGAGTTTCATGGCTACACCTTC. V usage is TRBV5-6 and J usage is TRBJ1-2; D is undetermined. Germline assignment: CDR1 SGHDT and CDR2 YYEEEE. Trimming took off 2 bases at V and 6 bases at J, with 8 bases between the two ends. The CDR3 spans 12 residues. The full variable domain, with the rest looked up from reference TRBV5-6 and TRBJ1-2, is DAGVTQSPTHLIKTRGQQVTLRCSPKSGHDTVSWYQQALGQGPQFIFQYYEEEERQRGNFPDRFSGHQFPNYSSELNVNALLLGDSALYLCASSFEFHGYTFGSGTRLTVV.

This sequence joins TRBV2 and TRBJ2-2; D is unclear. V was shortened by 4 bases and J by 6 bases, with 12 bases between the two germline ends. CDR1 and CDR2 (germline): SNHLY, FYNNEI. The CDR3 is 14 residues long. The CDR3 coding sequence is TGTGCCAGCAGTGTGTCACGGTCCCCCGGGGAGCTGTTTTTT. Protein: CASSVSRSPGELFF.

The chain couples TRBV19 to TRBJ2-5; D is possibly TRBD1 (6 bases). The CDR3 is 13 residues long. The V gene lost 6 bases and the J gene lost 1 base, with 9 bases spanning the gap. Looked up from germline, CDR1 is LNHDA and CDR2 is SQIVND (reference sequence). The CDR3 DNA reads as TGTGCCAGTAGCCAGGGGCTCCAAGAGACCCAGTACTTC. Its translation: CASSQGLQETQYF.

The chain has TRBV4-1 and TRBJ2-7, with TRBD2 matching over 10 bases. The CDR3 contains 14 residues. Germline V gene data show CDR1 as MGHRA and CDR2 as YSYEKL. The V segment lost 5 bases and the J segment 4 bases; nucleotides outside the gene matches: 5. The CDR3 loop reads CASSLTSGPYEQYF. The DNA for the CDR3 is TGCGCCAGCAGCTTGACTAGCGGGCCTTACGAGCAGTACTTC.

The chain joins TRBV3-1 (or the pseudogene TRBV3-2) to TRBJ2-1; D not certain. With 1 base removed from V and 0 bases from J, the gap between germline ends came to 13 bases. Germline CDR1 is LGHDT and CDR2 is YNNKEL (reference sequence). This CDR3 is built from 17 residues. The CDR3 region has the DNA TGTGCCAGCAGCCAAGCTGGCGGCAAAAGCTCCTACAATGAGCAGTTCTTC. It encodes CASSQAGGKSSYNEQFF.